These 27 T cell receptor beta chains originate from one sample sequenced in a study of blood T cell repertoires in COVID-19. This table comes from immunoSEQ multiplex PCR, and its TCRdb copy is limited to in-frame clones, with some not included. The table records about 190,000 clones, about 90% of them present only once. Specimen: peripheral blood. Receptors were obtained from a man aged 50 or older with acute or convalescent COVID-19.

The V call is TRBV7-9, the J call TRBJ2-1; 16 nucleotides align to TRBD2. This CDR3 contains 15 residues. The trim removed 5 bases at V and 13 bases at J, leaving 8 bases unmatched. Germline CDR1 reads SEHNR; CDR2 reads FQNEAQ (reference sequence). The CDR3, as DNA: TGTGCCAGCAGCCCTGGGACTAGCGGGGGGGCCATCCAGTTCTTC. It is translated as CASSPGTSGGAIQFF. Drawing the rest from reference TRBV7-9 and TRBJ2-1, the complete variable domain is DTGVSQNPRHKITKRGQNVTFRCDPISEHNRLYWYRQTLGQGPEFLTYFQNEAQLEKSRLLSDRFSAERPKGSFSTLEIQRTEQGDSAMYLCASSPGTSGGAIQFFGPGTRLTVL.

The chain uses TRBV11-2 and TRBJ1-5; D perhaps matches TRBD1 (5 bases). Trimming removed 3 bases at V and 11 bases at J, with 26 bases between. CDR3 length: 17 amino acids. CDR1 and CDR2 from the germline V gene are SGHAT and FQNNGV. This CDR3 reads CASSFLLWLWFGGAQHF. The CDR3 bases are TGTGCCAGCAGCTTTCTCCTCTGGCTATGGTTTGGGGGGGCCCAGCATTTT.

The V gene is TRBV5-4, the J gene TRBJ2-1, with D possibly matching TRBD1 (5 bases). The V end was cut by 0 bases, the J end by 3 bases, with 10 bases between. This CDR3 has 15 amino acids. Germline V gene data show CDR1 as SGHNT and CDR2 as YYREEE (reference sequence). CDR3 region: CASSLEGASYNEQFF. CDR3 in DNA: TGTGCCAGCAGCTTGGAAGGGGCCAGCTACAATGAGCAGTTCTTC.

This chain connects TRBV2 to TRBJ1-6; no firm D call. V was clipped by 0 bases and J by 7 bases, with 7 bases between them. The CDR3 sequence is 14 residues long. Looked up from germline, CDR1 is SNHLY and CDR2 is FYNNEI. CDR3 protein: CASSEATGNSPLHF. CDR3 nucleotides: TGTGCCAGCAGTGAAGCTACGGGGAATTCACCCCTCCACTTT.

V usage is TRBV27 and J usage is TRBJ2-1; 11 nucleotides match TRBD1. The CDR3 runs 14 residues. Germline CDR1 MNHEY, CDR2 SMNVEV (reference sequence). The V gene end was trimmed by 5 bases and the J gene end by 7 bases; junction bases not matched to a gene: 4. CDR3: CASSSGTGGNEQFF. CDR3 nucleotide sequence: TGTGCCAGCAGTAGCGGGACAGGGGGTAATGAGCAGTTCTTC.

V gene TRBV6-5 combines with J gene TRBJ1-3; no clear D gene. V gave up 5 bases and J gave up 4 bases, with 12 bases separating them. Germline V gives CDR1 MNHEY, CDR2 SVGAGI. This CDR3 spans 14 amino acids. CDR3 region: CASSPRFEGNTIYF. The CDR3 nucleotides read TGTGCCAGCAGTCCCCGGTTTGAGGGAAACACCATATATTTT.

The genes are TRBV7-2 and TRBJ2-2; D is possibly TRBD1 (6 bases). The CDR3 has 16 amino acids. Trimming left V 5 bases short and J 8 bases short, with 21 bases between. The germline V gene encodes CDR1 SGHTA and CDR2 FQGNSA. CDR3 loop: CASSLTPGALRGELFF. CDR3 nucleotide sequence: TGTGCCAGCAGCCTGACTCCAGGGGCCCTAAGGGGGGAGCTGTTTTTT. The complete variable domain, with remaining parts taken from reference TRBV7-2 and TRBJ2-2, reads GAGVSQSPSNKVTEKGKDVELRCDPISGHTALYWYRQSLGQGLEFLIYFQGNSAPDKSGLPSDRFSAERTGGSVSTLTIQRTQQEDSAVYLCASSLTPGALRGELFFGEGSRLTVL.

The J gene is TRBJ2-3, the V gene TRBV7-2; 7 bases map to TRBD2. The CDR3 runs 12 residues. With 8 bases clipped from V and 8 bases from J, the junction kept 7 bases outside the gene matches. Looked up from germline, CDR1 is SGHTA and CDR2 is FQGNSA. CDR3 sequence reads: CASARGGGTQYF. The CDR3, as DNA: TGTGCCAGCGCTCGGGGCGGGGGTACGCAGTATTTT.

The J gene is TRBJ2-5, the V gene TRBV4-2; possible D gene TRBD1, 6 bases. The CDR3 is 14 amino acids. Germline CDR1 LGHNA, CDR2 YNFKEQ. V lost 1 base, J lost 2 bases, and 8 bases lay in between. The CDR3: CASSQGGPQETQYF. The CDR3 DNA reads as TGTGCCAGCAGCCAAGGGGGGCCACAAGAGACCCAGTACTTC.

This chain uses TRBV15 with TRBJ2-2, with D possibly TRBD2 on 6 matching bases. V was trimmed by 1 base and J by 1 base, leaving 10 bases between them. The CDR3 is 16 amino acids. Germline CDR1 is LNHNV and CDR2 is YYDKDF (reference sequence). Here the CDR3 reads CATSRGQGLNTGELFF. The CDR3, as DNA: TGTGCCACCAGCAGAGGTCAGGGACTGAACACCGGGGAGCTGTTTTTT.

Details on this clone: Within the sample, other DNA sequences also encode this same CDR3. This sequence joins TRBV27 and TRBJ1-1, with D maybe TRBD1 (6 bases). Per the germline V gene, CDR1 is MNHEY and CDR2 is SMNVEV (reference sequence). Deletions cut 6 bases from V and 0 bases from J, with 11 bases between. The CDR3 runs to 14 residues. Written as DNA, the CDR3 is TGTGCCAGCAGCCCCGGACAGCTGAACACTGAAGCTTTCTTT. Translated, it gives CASSPGQLNTEAFF.

J is TRBJ2-7 and V is TRBV4-1, with TRBD2 matching 7 bases. V shed 3 bases, J shed 6 bases, and the junction held 17 bases outside the gene matches. Germline values: CDR1 MGHRA, CDR2 YSYEKL. The CDR3 loop spans 17 amino acids. The CDR3 region is CASSQGGRAPASGEQYF. The CDR3 DNA sequence: TGCGCCAGCAGCCAGGGGGGGAGGGCTCCCGCATCGGGCGAGCAGTACTTC.

The chain recombines TRBV14 with TRBJ1-4, with TRBD1 matching 7 bases. The ends lost 6 bases at V and 4 bases at J; junction bases unmatched: 5. This CDR3 spans 14 amino acids. CDR1 SGHDN and CDR2 FVKESK come from the germline V gene. CDR3: CASRLGTDNEKLFF. In DNA form, the CDR3 reads TGTGCCAGCAGACTCGGGACAGATAATGAAAAACTGTTTTTT.

J is TRBJ1-2 and V is TRBV24-1; 8 bases agree with TRBD1. The CDR3 runs to 15 residues. The V segment lost 2 bases and the J segment 7 bases; nucleotides outside the gene matches: 8. Germline V lookup: CDR1 KGHDR, CDR2 SFDVKD. For the CDR3, the DNA is TGTGCCACCAGTGATTACGGACAGGGAAGCAGTGGCTACACCTTC. This translates into CATSDYGQGSSGYTF.

The chain couples TRBV4-1 to TRBJ2-1, with a possible D match to TRBD2 (5 bases). Germline loops: CDR1 MGHRA, CDR2 YSYEKL. V was cut by 0 bases and J by 7 bases, with 13 bases left in between. The CDR3 length is 15 residues. This CDR3 is CASSQEDLAVNEQFF. The CDR3 DNA reads TGCGCCAGCAGCCAAGAGGACTTAGCAGTGAATGAGCAGTTCTTC.

This clone turned up a few times. The rearrangement joins TRBV7-9 to TRBJ1-2; TRBD1 matches 7 bases. There are 14 residues in the CDR3. V dropped 5 bases and J dropped 7; count of bases not matched to a gene: 10. CDR1 is SEHNR and CDR2 is FQNEAQ in the germline V gene (reference sequence). DNA of the CDR3: TGTGCCAGCAGCCGCTCCGGGACAGCTCTTGGCTACACCTTC. Protein: CASSRSGTALGYTF.

The V gene is TRBV3-1 (or the pseudogene TRBV3-2), the J gene TRBJ1-1, with D hard to call. The V gene lost 0 bases and the J gene lost 8 bases, with 19 bases spanning the gap. Germline assignment: CDR1 LGHDT and CDR2 YNNKEL (reference sequence). The CDR3 is 16 amino acids. CDR3 amino acids: CASSQDRRNRLPEAFF. CDR3 DNA sequence: TGTGCCAGCAGCCAAGATCGAAGAAATAGACTACCCGAAGCTTTCTTT.

V is TRBV6-6 and J is TRBJ2-7; D might be TRBD1 (6 bases). This CDR3 has 14 residues. V dropped 4 bases and J dropped 1 base, with 11 bases sitting between them. The V gene's germline CDR1 is MNHNY and CDR2 SVGAGI (reference sequence). CDR3 sequence: CASSFGQSSYEQYF. The CDR3 bases are TGTGCCAGCAGTTTTGGACAGAGTTCCTACGAGCAGTACTTC.

V gene TRBV30 combines with J gene TRBJ1-3, with D possibly being TRBD1 (5 bases). This CDR3 has 15 residues. Germline loops: CDR1 GTSNPN, CDR2 SVGIG (reference sequence). V dropped 4 bases and J dropped 2 bases, with 15 bases sitting between them. The CDR3 loop is CAWTPGGPTGNTIYF. For the CDR3, the DNA is TGTGCCTGGACCCCCGGGGGACCAACTGGAAACACCATATATTTT.

This chain uses TRBV7-8 with TRBJ2-5; D possibly corresponds to TRBD1 (6 bases). Germline loops: CDR1 SGHVS, CDR2 FQNEAQ. V shed 1 base and J shed 1 base, with 16 bases lying between them. This CDR3 region has 17 residues. CDR3 amino acids: CASSLEKSPRGQETQYF. CDR3 DNA: TGTGCCAGCAGCTTAGAAAAGTCCCCCAGGGGCCAAGAGACCCAGTACTTC.

The chain joins TRBV18 to TRBJ2-1; 9 positions match TRBD1. V lost 1 base to trimming and J lost 4 bases; unmatched junction nucleotides: 2. This CDR3 comprises 15 residues. Germline V gives CDR1 KGHSH, CDR2 LQKENI. The CDR3 coding sequence is TGTGCCAGCTCACCACAGGGACAGGGTTACAATGAGCAGTTCTTC. Translated, it gives CASSPQGQGYNEQFF.

This rearrangement joins TRBV5-6 to TRBJ1-6; perhaps TRBD1 as D (6 bases). V was pared by 5 bases and J by 0 bases, with 15 bases between. The germline gives CDR1 SGHDT, CDR2 YYEEEE. The CDR3 is 17 amino acids. CDR3 nucleotides: TGTGCCAGCAGAAAAGGACAGACGAGCTCCTATAATTCACCCCTCCACTTT. Amino acids: CASRKGQTSSYNSPLHF.

The chain recombines TRBV28 with TRBJ2-7, with 9 bases aligning to TRBD2. The CDR3 has 15 amino acids. Germline loops: CDR1 MDHEN, CDR2 SYDVKM. The V segment lost 3 bases and the J segment 5 bases; nucleotides outside the gene matches: 8. The CDR3 here is CASSLSAGGPHEQYF. In DNA, the CDR3 is TGTGCCAGCAGTTTGTCGGCGGGAGGGCCACACGAGCAGTACTTC.

The table lists this clone with a count of one. This chain uses TRBV12-3 or TRBV12-4 with TRBJ2-5, with TRBD1 as a possible D gene (6 bases). The CDR3 runs 12 residues. V dropped 6 bases and J dropped 2 bases, with 7 bases sitting between them. CDR3 in amino acids: CASRRGQETQYF. CDR3 coding DNA: TGTGCCAGCAGGAGGGGGCAAGAGACCCAGTACTTC.

The rearrangement uses TRBV7-9 and TRBJ1-2; D is perhaps TRBD1 (5 bases). This CDR3 has 16 residues. Trimming shortened V by 5 bases and J by 3 bases, and 19 bases separated the two germline ends. The V gene's germline CDR1 is SEHNR and CDR2 FQNEAQ (reference sequence). CDR3 sequence (DNA): TGTGCCAGCAGCGCGCGGTCGACAGTCACTTACTATGGCTACACCTTC. Translation: CASSARSTVTYYGYTF.

The chain recombines TRBV9 with TRBJ2-2; the D is unclear. V shed 2 bases and J shed 1 base, with 12 bases lying between them. The CDR3 consists of 16 residues. Germline V gene sequence: CDR1 SGDLS, CDR2 YYNGEE. This CDR3 reads CASSVKTLQNTGELFF. CDR3 sequence (DNA): TGTGCCAGCAGCGTGAAGACACTGCAGAACACCGGGGAGCTGTTTTTT.

The rearrangement joins TRBV30 to TRBJ2-7; 10 bases are a match to TRBD1. The length of the CDR3 is 12 residues. Per the germline V gene, CDR1 is GTSNPN and CDR2 is SVGIG (reference sequence). Trimming removed 5 bases from V and 6 bases from J; junction bases left unmatched: 4. The CDR3 DNA is TGTGCCTGGGGGACAGGGGCGGGCGAGCAGTACTTC. Residues: CAWGTGAGEQYF.